The 13 T cell receptor beta chains below come from one sample, sequenced in a study of T cell responses to AZD1222 COVID-19 vaccine. Sequencing was performed with immunoSEQ multiplex PCR; in TCRdb, only in-frame clones are kept and a portion is missing. The sample holds about 55,000 clones, 84% seen once. Sequenced here: peripheral blood, sampled on day 0 of AZD1222 vaccination. These receptors originate from an adult in good health.

J is TRBJ1-1 and V is TRBV9; the D is unclear. V was pared by 3 bases and J by 2 bases, with 8 bases between. There are 13 residues in the CDR3. CDR1 is SGDLS, CDR2 YYNGEE, per germline. The CDR3 coding sequence is TGTGCCAGCAGCGGGCAGTTTAACACTGAAGCTTTCTTT. It codes for CASSGQFNTEAFF.

The chain combines TRBV6-1 with TRBJ1-4; D is possibly TRBD1 (5 bases). V was pared by 4 bases and J by 0 bases, with 12 bases between. This CDR3 is 16 amino acids long. Germline assignment: CDR1 MNHNS and CDR2 SASEGT. CDR3 protein: CASSADKVATNEKLFF. The CDR3, as DNA: TGTGCCAGCAGTGCGGACAAGGTTGCAACTAATGAAAAACTGTTTTTT.

V and J are TRBV19 and TRBJ1-4, with D unresolved. V lost 3 bases to trimming and J lost 6 bases, with 5 bases between them. Germline loops: CDR1 LNHDA, CDR2 SQIVND (reference sequence). This CDR3 is 12 amino acids long. CDR3 residues: CASSMRDEKLFF. CDR3 sequence (DNA): TGTGCCAGTAGTATGAGAGATGAAAAACTGTTTTTT.

The chain joins TRBV3-1 (or the pseudogene TRBV3-2) to TRBJ2-1, with 8 positions matching TRBD2. CDR1 is LGHDT, CDR2 YNNKEL, per germline (reference sequence). V dropped 3 bases and J dropped 5; count of bases not matched to a gene: 9. This CDR3 comprises 16 residues. The CDR3 coding sequence is TGTGCCAGCAGCCACGAAGGACTAGCATACGACAATGAGCAGTTCTTC. Protein product: CASSHEGLAYDNEQFF.

The chain carries TRBV6-4 and TRBJ2-1, with 9 nucleotides matching TRBD2. Unmatched junction bases numbered 7, after V lost 3 bases and J lost 7 bases. The germline V gene encodes CDR1 MRHNA and CDR2 SNTAGT. CDR3 length: 15 amino acids. CDR3 sequence: CASSELAGERNEQFF. In nucleotides, the CDR3 is TGTGCCAGCAGTGAATTAGCGGGAGAGAGAAATGAGCAGTTCTTC.

The chain couples TRBV27 to TRBJ2-6; maybe TRBD2 (6 bases). CDR3 length: 16 amino acids. Trimming removed 4 bases at V and 2 bases at J, with 12 bases between. Germline V gives CDR1 MNHEY, CDR2 SMNVEV (reference sequence). CDR3 residues: CASSSLWGAGANVLTF. The CDR3, as DNA: TGTGCCAGCAGTTCCCTCTGGGGGGCTGGGGCCAACGTCCTGACTTTC.

The chain couples TRBV2 to TRBJ1-5; no clear D gene. V was shortened by 1 base and J by 3 bases, with 10 bases between the two germline ends. Per the germline V gene, CDR1 is SNHLY and CDR2 is FYNNEI. This CDR3 spans 15 amino acids. CDR3 amino acids: CASSEELGNNQPQHF. CDR3 DNA: TGTGCCAGCAGTGAAGAACTGGGAAACAATCAGCCCCAGCATTTT.

The chain is built from TRBV2 and TRBJ2-5, with D maybe TRBD2 (6 bases). The germline V and J ends were trimmed by 4 bases and 5 bases, with 17 bases remaining between them. Germline V CDR1 and CDR2: SNHLY, FYNNEI. CDR3 length: 15 residues. The chain's CDR3 is CASSGTGAPRETQYF. The CDR3 nucleotides read TGTGCCAGCAGTGGTACGGGAGCTCCCCGTGAGACCCAGTACTTC.

The chain recombines TRBV5-1 with TRBJ2-3, with D perhaps assigned TRBD1 or TRBD2 (5 bases each). From germline, CDR1 is SGHRS and CDR2 YFSETQ. The CDR3 length is 15 residues. Between the trimmed V and J ends, which lost 4 bases and 4 bases, there was a span of 16 bases. This CDR3 reads CASSPGRSGADTQYF. Written as DNA, the CDR3 is TGCGCCAGCAGCCCGGGACGGAGTGGGGCAGATACGCAGTATTTT.

The genes are TRBV12-3 or TRBV12-4 and TRBJ2-2; D is unclear. The V and J ends lost 5 bases and 2 bases respectively, with 3 bases between them. This CDR3 has 12 residues. The CDR3 reads CASSTNTGELFF. In DNA, the CDR3 is TGTGCCAGCAGTACCAACACCGGGGAGCTGTTTTTT.

This clone was recorded once. The genes are TRBV3-1 (or the pseudogene TRBV3-2) and TRBJ2-1; 12 nucleotides agree with TRBD2. After removal of 7 bases from V and 7 bases from J, the junction contained 8 bases not matched to a gene. Germline CDR1 and CDR2: LGHDT and YNNKEL (reference sequence). This CDR3 has 15 amino acids. The CDR3 reads CASTHGLAGNNEQFF. The CDR3 DNA follows: TGTGCCAGCACCCATGGACTAGCGGGGAATAATGAGCAGTTCTTC.

The chain combines TRBV18 with TRBJ1-4; no definite D call. CDR1 and CDR2 (germline): KGHSH, LQKENI. The CDR3 is 15 residues long. Trimming removed 3 bases at V and 7 bases at J, with 15 bases between. DNA of the CDR3: TGTGCCAGCTCACCGGAAGTAAACAGAGGTGAAAAACTGTTTTTT. Translating it yields CASSPEVNRGEKLFF.

V and J are TRBV10-3 and TRBJ2-7; D may be TRBD1 or TRBD2 (5 bases each). The CDR3 length is 14 residues. Trimming left V 6 bases short and J 0 bases short, with 12 bases between. Germline V gene data show CDR1 as ENHRY and CDR2 as SYGVKD. The CDR3 here is CAISRDANSYEQYF. For the CDR3, the DNA is TGTGCCATCAGCAGGGACGCGAACTCCTACGAGCAGTACTTC.